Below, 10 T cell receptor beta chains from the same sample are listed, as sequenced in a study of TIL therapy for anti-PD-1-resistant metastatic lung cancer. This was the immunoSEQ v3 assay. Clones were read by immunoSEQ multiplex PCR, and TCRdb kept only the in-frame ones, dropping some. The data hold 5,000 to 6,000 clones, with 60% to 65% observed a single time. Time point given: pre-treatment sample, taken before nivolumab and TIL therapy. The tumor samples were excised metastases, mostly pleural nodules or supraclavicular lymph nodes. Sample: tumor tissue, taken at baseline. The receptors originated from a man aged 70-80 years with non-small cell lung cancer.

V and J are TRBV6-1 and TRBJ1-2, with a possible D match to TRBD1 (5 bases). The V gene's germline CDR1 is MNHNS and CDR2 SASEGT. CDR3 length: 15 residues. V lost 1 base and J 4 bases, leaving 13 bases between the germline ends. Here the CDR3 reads CASSEGIGAGYGYTF. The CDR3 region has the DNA TGTGCCAGCAGTGAAGGGATAGGGGCCGGCTATGGCTACACCTTC.

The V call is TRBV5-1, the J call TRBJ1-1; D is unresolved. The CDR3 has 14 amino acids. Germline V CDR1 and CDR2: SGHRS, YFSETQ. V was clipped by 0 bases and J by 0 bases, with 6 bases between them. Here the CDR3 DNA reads TGCGCCAGCAGCTTGGACGCAGTGAACACTGAAGCTTTCTTT. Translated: CASSLDAVNTEAFF.

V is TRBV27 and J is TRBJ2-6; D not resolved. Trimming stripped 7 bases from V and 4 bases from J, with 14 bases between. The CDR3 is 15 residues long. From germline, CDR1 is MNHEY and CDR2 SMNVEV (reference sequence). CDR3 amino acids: CASTTTGTGANVLTF. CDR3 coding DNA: TGTGCCAGCACAACCACGGGTACCGGGGCCAACGTCCTGACTTTC.

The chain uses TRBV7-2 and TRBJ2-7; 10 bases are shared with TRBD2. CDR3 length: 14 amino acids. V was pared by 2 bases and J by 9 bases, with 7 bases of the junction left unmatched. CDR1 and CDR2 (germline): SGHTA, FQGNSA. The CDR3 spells CASSLTSGTSLQYF. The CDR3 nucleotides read TGTGCCAGCAGCTTAACTAGCGGGACAAGCCTGCAGTACTTC.

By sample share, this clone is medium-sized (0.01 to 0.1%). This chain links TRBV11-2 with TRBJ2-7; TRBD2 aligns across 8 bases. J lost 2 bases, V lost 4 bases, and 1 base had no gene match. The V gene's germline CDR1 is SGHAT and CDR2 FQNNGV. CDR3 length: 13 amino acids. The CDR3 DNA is TGTGCCAGCAGCTCGGGACTAGCCTACGAGCAGTACTTC. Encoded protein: CASSSGLAYEQYF. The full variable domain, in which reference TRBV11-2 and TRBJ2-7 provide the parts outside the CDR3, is EAGVAQSPRYKIIEKRQSVAFWCNPISGHATLYWYQQILGQGPKLLIQFQNNGVVDDSQLPKDRFSAERLKGVDSTLKIQPAKLEDSAVYLCASSSGLAYEQYFGPGTRLTVT.

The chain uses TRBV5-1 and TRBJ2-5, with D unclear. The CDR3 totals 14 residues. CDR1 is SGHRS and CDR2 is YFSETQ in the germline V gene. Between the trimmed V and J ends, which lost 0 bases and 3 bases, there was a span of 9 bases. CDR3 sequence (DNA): TGCGCCAGCAGCTTGGAGGGTCGTAAAGAGACCCAGTACTTC. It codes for CASSLEGRKETQYF.

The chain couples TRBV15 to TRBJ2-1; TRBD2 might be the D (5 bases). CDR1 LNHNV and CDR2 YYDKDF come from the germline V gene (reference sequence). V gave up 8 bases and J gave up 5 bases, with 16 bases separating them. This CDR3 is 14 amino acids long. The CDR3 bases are TGTGCCACCTCCAAGGCTAGCCAACACAATGAGCAGTTCTTC. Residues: CATSKASQHNEQFF.

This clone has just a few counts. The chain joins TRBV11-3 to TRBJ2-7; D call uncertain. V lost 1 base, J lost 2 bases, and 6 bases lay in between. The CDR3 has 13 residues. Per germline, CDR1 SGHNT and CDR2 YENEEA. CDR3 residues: CASSLGQTYEQYF. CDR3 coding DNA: TGTGCCAGCAGCTTAGGGCAGACCTACGAGCAGTACTTC. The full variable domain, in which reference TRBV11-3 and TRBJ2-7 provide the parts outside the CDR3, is EAGVVQSPRYKIIEKKQPVAFWCNPISGHNTLYWYLQNLGQGPELLIRYENEEAVDDSQLPKDRFSAERLKGVDSTLKIQPAELGDSAVYLCASSLGQTYEQYFGPGTRLTVT.

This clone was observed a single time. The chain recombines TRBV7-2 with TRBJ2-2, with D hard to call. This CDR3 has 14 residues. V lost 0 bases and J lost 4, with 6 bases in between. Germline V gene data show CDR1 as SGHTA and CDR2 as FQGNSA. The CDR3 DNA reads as TGTGCCAGCAGCTTAGCGGGAAGCACCGGGGAGCTGTTTTTT. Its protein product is CASSLAGSTGELFF.

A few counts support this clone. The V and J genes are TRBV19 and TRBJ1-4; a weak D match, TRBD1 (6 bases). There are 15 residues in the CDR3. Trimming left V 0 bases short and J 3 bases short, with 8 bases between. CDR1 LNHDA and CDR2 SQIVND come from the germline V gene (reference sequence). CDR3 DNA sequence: TGTGCCAGTAGTATAGAACGGACAGCTAATGAAAAACTGTTTTTT. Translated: CASSIERTANEKLFF.